A single sample gave rise to the 15 T cell receptor beta chains below, sequenced in a study of CXCR3-negative and CXCR3-positive naive CD8 T cells. The libraries of TRB cDNA were constructed through 5' RACE using UMI labels. Using the 5' RACE reads, TCRdb records one entry per CDR3 protein without DNA. The listing records over 70,000 distinct CDR3 sequences. Input material: naive CXCR3- CD8+ T cells from blood. Subset described: CD45RO-CCR7+CD27+CD95- naive CD8+ T cells lacking CXCR3 (TNR3-). The origin of the receptors is a human donor in good health. Some clones in this sample may be carry-over from other donors' samples.

The chain joins TRBV12-3 or TRBV12-4 to TRBJ1-2; TCRdb's assignment of TRBD1 cannot be checked, as there is no DNA. This CDR3 comprises 12 residues. The CDR3 protein is CASSLGSGGYTF.

This chain connects TRBV29-1 to TRBJ2-7; the D call from TCRdb, TRBD2, cannot be confirmed without DNA. Germline loops: CDR1 SQVTM, CDR2 ANQGSEA. There are 14 residues in the CDR3. Here the CDR3 reads CSVEGTAETYEQYF.

This chain joins TRBV20-1 and TRBJ2-7. The CDR3 spans 15 residues. Germline V lookup: CDR1 DFQATT, CDR2 SNEGSKA (reference sequence). CDR3 sequence: CSARGTHHQPYEQYF.

The chain recombines TRBV29-1 with TRBJ2-7; TCRdb proposes TRBD2, but this gene call is untestable without DNA. The CDR3 is 14 amino acids. In germline, CDR1 is SQVTM, CDR2 ANQGSEA. CDR3 sequence reads: CSVERPRGGGEQYF.

This chain uses TRBV7-9 with TRBJ2-2; TCRdb names TRBD1, which stays unverified in the absence of DNA. Germline V gene lookup returns CDR1 SEHNR and CDR2 FQNEAQ (reference sequence). The CDR3 loop spans 16 amino acids. Here the CDR3 reads CASSLGGSVNTGELFF.

The chain uses TRBV29-1 and TRBJ1-2. The germline gives CDR1 SQVTM, CDR2 ANQGSEA. This CDR3 has 12 residues. The CDR3 loop is CSVERAPGGYTF.

The chain combines TRBV20-1 with TRBJ2-2; TCRdb designates TRBD1, a call that cannot be tested without DNA. This CDR3 is built from 16 residues. Looked up from germline, CDR1 is DFQATT and CDR2 is SNEGSKA (reference sequence). The CDR3 is CSARDIGQETTGELFF.

The V and J genes are TRBV29-1 and TRBJ1-2; TCRdb lists TRBD1, though no DNA is available to test this call. The germline gives CDR1 SQVTM, CDR2 ANQGSEA. The CDR3 has 14 amino acids. The CDR3 region is CSVSGQGDYSGYTF.

The gene calls are TRBV7-3 and TRBJ2-3; TCRdb picks TRBD2, but there is no DNA to check that call. CDR1 and CDR2 from the germline V gene are SGHTA and FQGTGA. CDR3 size: 16 residues. The CDR3 region is CASSDGTSGSTDTQYF.

The CDR3 reads CASSLESENTEAFF. The V call is TRBV6-5, the J call TRBJ1-1. The CDR3 is 14 residues long. CDR1 and CDR2 (germline): MNHEY, SVGAGI.

The J gene is TRBJ1-5, the V gene TRBV5-1; TCRdb's assignment of TRBD1 cannot be checked, as there is no DNA. Per the germline V gene, CDR1 is SGHRS and CDR2 is YFSETQ. The CDR3 is 16 amino acids. The CDR3 here is CASSLFGVRGNQPQHF.

V is TRBV29-1 and J is TRBJ2-2; TCRdb names TRBD1, which stays unverified in the absence of DNA. The germline V gene encodes CDR1 SQVTM and CDR2 ANQGSEA. The CDR3 contains 15 residues. Here the CDR3 reads CSVEARDRGTGELFF.

The chain uses TRBV6-2 or TRBV6-3 and TRBJ1-1. The CDR3 spans 14 residues. Germline V gene data show CDR1 as MNHEY and CDR2 as SVGEGT. This CDR3 reads CASLHVSGAWEAFF.

V and J are TRBV13 and TRBJ2-7. The CDR3 is 13 amino acids. CDR1 is PRHDT, CDR2 FYEKMQ, per germline (reference sequence). CDR3 loop: CASSTRGTYEQYF.

The chain couples TRBV7-9 to TRBJ2-7; the TRBD1 assignment by TCRdb is unverifiable without DNA. Germline V gene lookup returns CDR1 SEHNR and CDR2 FQNEAQ (reference sequence). The CDR3 has 15 residues. The CDR3 loop is CASSSAGQGAYEQYF. The full variable domain, completed using reference TRBV7-9 and TRBJ2-7, is DTGVSQNPRHKITKRGQNVTFRCDPISEHNRLYWYRQTLGQGPEFLTYFQNEAQLEKSRLLSDRFSAERPKGSFSTLEIQRTEQGDSAMYLCASSSAGQGAYEQYFGPGTRLTVT.